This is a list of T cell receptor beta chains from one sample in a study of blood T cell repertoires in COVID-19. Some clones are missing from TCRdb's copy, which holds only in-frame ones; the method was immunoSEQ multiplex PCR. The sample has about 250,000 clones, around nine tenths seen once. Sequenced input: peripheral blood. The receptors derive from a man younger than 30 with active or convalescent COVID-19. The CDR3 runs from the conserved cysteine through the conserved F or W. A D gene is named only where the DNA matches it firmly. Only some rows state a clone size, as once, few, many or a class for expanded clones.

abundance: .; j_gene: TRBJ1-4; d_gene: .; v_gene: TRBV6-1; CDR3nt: TGTGCCAGCAGTGAAGAGGGGTTTAGACTGTTTTTT; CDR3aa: CASSEEGFRLFF
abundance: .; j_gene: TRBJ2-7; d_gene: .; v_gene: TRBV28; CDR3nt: TGTGCCAGCAGCGCAGGGTATCCCTACGAGCAGTACTTC; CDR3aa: CASSAGYPYEQYF
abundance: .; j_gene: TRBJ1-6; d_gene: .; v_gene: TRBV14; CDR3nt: TGTGCCAGCAGCCAAGCGCGAGGGTATAATTCACCCCTCCACTTT; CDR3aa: CASSQARGYNSPLHF
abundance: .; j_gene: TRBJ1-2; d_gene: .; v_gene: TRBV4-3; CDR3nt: TGCGCCAGCAGCCAAGACAGGGACTATGGCTACACCTTC; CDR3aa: CASSQDRDYGYTF
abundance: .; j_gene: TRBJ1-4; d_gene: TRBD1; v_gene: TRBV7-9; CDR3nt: TGTGCCAGCAGCCGCGACAGGGGGGGTCTTAATGAAAAACTGTTTTTT; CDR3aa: CASSRDRGGLNEKLFF
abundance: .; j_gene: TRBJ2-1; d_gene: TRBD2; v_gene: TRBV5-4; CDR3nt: TGTGCCAGCAGCTGGAACCGGGGGGGCCAGGATGAGCAGTTCTTC; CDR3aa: CASSWNRGGQDEQFF
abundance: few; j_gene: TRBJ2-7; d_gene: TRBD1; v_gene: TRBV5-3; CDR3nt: TGTGCCAGAAGCGGCCGGAGGAGACAGGGGGTGGAGCAGTACTTC; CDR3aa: CARSGRRRQGVEQYF
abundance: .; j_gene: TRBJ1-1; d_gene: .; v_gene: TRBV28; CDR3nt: TGTGCCAGCAGTCCCAGCCGGGCTGAAGCTTTCTTT; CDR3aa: CASSPSRAEAFF
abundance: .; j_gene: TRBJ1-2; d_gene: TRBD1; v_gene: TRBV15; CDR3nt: TGTGCCACCGGGGACAGTGGGTATGGCTACACCTTC; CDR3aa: CATGDSGYGYTF
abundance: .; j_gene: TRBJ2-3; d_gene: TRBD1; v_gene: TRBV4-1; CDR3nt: TGCGCCAGCAGCCAAGTAGGTAAAGGCAGGGGGCGGCCAGATACGCAGTATTTT; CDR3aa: CASSQVGKGRGRPDTQYF
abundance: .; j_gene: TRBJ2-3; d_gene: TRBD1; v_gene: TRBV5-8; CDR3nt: TGTGCCAGCACCACCGGGACAGGGAGGACAGATACGCAGTATTTT; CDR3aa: CASTTGTGRTDTQYF
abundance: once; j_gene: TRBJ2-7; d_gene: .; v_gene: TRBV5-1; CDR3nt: TGCGCCAGCAGCTTCGCAGGGGCAGGATACGAGCAGTACTTC; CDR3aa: CASSFAGAGYEQYF
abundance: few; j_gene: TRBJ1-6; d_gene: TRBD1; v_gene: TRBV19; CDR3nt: TGTGCCAGTAGTGTGGGGGACAGGGTTAATTCACCCCTCCACTTT; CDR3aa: CASSVGDRVNSPLHF
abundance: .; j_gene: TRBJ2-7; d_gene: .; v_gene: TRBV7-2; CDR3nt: TGTGCCAGCAGCTTAGATGTCCATTCCTACGAGCAGTACTTC; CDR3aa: CASSLDVHSYEQYF
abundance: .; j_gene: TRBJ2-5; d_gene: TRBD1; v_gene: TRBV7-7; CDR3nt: TGTGCTAGCAGCTTTGAGGGGGCGCGTTCGGAGACCCAGTACTTC; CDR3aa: CASSFEGARSETQYF
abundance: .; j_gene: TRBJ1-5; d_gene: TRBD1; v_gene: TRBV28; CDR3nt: TGTGCCAGCAGTTTCCGTTCCGGGACAGGGAGCAATCAGCCCCAGCATTTT; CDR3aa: CASSFRSGTGSNQPQHF
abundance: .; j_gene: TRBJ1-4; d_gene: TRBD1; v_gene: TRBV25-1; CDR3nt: TGTGCCAGCAGTGATTTTCCGGGACAGCTTAATGAAAAACTGTTTTTT; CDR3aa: CASSDFPGQLNEKLFF
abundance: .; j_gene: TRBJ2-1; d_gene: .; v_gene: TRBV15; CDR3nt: TGTGCCACCAGCACCAGACATGATGAGCAGTTCTTC; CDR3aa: CATSTRHDEQFF